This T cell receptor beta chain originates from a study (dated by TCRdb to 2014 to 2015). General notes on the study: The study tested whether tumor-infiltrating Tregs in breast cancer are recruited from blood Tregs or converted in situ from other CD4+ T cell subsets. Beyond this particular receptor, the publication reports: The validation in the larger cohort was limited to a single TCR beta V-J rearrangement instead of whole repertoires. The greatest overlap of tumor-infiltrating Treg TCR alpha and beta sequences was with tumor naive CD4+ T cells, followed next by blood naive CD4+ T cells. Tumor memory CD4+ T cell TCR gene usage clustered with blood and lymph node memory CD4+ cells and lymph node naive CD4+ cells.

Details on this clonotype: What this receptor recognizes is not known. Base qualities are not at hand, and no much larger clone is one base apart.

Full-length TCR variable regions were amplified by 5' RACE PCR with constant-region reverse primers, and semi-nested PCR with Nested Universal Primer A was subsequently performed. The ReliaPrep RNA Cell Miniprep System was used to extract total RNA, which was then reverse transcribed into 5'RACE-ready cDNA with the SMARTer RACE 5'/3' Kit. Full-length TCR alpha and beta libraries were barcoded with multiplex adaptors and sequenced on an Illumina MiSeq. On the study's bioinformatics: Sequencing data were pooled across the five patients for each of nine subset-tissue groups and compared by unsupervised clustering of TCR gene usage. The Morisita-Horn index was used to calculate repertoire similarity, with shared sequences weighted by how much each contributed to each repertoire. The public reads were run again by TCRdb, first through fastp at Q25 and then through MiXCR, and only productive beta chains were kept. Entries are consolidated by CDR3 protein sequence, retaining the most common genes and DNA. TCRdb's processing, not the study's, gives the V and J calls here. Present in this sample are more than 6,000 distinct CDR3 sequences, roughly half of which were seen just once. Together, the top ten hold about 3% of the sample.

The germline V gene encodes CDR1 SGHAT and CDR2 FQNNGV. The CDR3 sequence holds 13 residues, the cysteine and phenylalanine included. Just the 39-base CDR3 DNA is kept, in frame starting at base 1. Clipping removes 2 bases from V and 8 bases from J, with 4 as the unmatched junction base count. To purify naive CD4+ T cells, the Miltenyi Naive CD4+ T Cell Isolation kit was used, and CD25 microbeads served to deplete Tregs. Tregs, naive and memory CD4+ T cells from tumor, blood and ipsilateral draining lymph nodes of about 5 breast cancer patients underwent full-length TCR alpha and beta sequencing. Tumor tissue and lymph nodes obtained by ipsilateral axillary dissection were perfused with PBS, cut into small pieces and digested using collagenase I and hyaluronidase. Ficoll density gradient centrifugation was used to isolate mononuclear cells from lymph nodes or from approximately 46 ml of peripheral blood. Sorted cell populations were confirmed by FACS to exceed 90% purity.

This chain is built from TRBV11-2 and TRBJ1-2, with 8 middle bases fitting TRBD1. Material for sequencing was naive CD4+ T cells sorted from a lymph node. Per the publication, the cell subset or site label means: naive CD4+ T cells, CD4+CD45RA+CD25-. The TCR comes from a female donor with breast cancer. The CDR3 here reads CASSLPDRGGYTF. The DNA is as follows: TGTGCCAGCAGCTTACCCGACAGGGGAGGCTACACCTTC.